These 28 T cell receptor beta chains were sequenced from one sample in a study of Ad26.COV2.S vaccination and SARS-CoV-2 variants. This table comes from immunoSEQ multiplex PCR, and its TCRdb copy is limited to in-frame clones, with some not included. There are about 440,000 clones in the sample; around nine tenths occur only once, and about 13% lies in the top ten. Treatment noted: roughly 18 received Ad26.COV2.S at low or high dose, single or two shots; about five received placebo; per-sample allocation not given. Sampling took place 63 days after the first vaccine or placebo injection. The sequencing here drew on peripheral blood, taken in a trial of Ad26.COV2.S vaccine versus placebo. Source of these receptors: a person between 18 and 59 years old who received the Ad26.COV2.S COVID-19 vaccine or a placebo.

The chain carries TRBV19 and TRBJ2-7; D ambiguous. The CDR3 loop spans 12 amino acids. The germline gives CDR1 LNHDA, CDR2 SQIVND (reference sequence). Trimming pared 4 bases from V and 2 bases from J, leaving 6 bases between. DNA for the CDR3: TGTGCCAGTAGTAGCTCCCCCTACGAGCAGTACTTC. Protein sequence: CASSSSPYEQYF.

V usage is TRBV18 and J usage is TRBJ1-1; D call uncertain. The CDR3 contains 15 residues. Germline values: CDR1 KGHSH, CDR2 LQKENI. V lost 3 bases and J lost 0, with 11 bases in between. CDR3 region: CASSPSTGMNTEAFF. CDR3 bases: TGTGCCAGCTCACCCTCGACGGGTATGAACACTGAAGCTTTCTTT.

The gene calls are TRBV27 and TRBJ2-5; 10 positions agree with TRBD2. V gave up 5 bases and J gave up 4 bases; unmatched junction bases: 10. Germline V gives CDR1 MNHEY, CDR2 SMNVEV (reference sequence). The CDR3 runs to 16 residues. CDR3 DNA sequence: TGTGCCAGCAGTGGGACTAGCGTTGCGGGAGGAGAGACCCAGTACTTC. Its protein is CASSGTSVAGGETQYF.

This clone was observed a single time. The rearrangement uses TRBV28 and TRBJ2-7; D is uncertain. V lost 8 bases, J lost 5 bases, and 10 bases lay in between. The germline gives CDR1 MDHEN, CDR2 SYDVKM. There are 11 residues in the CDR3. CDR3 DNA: TGTGCCAGCTCACCCCGGGACGAGCAGTACTTC. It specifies CASSPRDEQYF.

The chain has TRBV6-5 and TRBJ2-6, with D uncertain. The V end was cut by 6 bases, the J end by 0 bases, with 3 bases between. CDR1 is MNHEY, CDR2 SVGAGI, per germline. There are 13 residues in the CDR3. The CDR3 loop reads CASSRSGANVLTF. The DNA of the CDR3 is TGTGCCAGCAGCCGCTCTGGGGCCAACGTCCTGACTTTC.

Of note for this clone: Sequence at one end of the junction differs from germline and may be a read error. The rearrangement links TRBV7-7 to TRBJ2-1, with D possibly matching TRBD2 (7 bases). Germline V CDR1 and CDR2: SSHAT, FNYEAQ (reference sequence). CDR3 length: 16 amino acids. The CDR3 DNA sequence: TGTGCTAGCAGCTTAGGGGGAGGGCCGGATGGGGATGAGCAGTTCTTC. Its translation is CASSLGGGPDGDEQFF.

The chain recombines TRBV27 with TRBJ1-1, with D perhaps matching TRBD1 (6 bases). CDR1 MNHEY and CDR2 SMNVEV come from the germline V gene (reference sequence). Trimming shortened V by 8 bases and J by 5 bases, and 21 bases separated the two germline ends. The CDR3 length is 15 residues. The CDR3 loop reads CASGFVFGQLTEAFF. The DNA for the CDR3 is TGTGCCAGCGGGTTCGTTTTCGGACAGTTGACTGAAGCTTTCTTT.

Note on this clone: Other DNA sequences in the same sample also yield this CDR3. The CDR3 bases are TGTGCCAGCAGTTTAGTTCTAGCGGGGGGCAATGAGCAGTTCTTC. Translation: CASSLVLAGGNEQFF. The chain couples TRBV27 to TRBJ2-1; 11 bases match TRBD2. This CDR3 is built from 15 residues. With 2 bases clipped from V and 6 bases from J, the junction kept 3 bases outside the gene matches. Germline CDR1 and CDR2: MNHEY and SMNVEV (reference sequence).

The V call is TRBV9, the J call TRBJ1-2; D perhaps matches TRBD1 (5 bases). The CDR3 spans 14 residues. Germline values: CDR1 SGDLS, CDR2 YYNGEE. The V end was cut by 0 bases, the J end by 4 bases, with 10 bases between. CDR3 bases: TGTGCCAGCAGCGTAGATACCGGGACCTATGGCTACACCTTC. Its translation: CASSVDTGTYGYTF.

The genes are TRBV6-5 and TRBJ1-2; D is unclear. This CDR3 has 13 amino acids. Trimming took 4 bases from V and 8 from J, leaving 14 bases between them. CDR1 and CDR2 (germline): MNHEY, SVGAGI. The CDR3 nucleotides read TGTGCCAGCAGTTCCGCCAGGACCGGAGGCTACACCTTC. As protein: CASSSARTGGYTF.

The CDR3 sequence: CASTTFGGGWPYEQFF. DNA of the CDR3: TGCGCCAGCACCACCTTTGGAGGGGGGTGGCCCTATGAGCAGTTCTTC. The chain couples TRBV5-1 to TRBJ2-1; D might be TRBD1 or TRBD2, each matching 6 bases. V was cut by 6 bases and J by 8 bases, with 24 bases left in between. The CDR3 is 16 residues long. The germline V gene has CDR1 SGHRS and CDR2 YFSETQ.

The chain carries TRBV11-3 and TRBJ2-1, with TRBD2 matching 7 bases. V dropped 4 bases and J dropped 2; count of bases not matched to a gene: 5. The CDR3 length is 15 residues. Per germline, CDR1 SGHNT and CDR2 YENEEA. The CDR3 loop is CASSSSGLPYNEQFF. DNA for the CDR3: TGTGCCAGCAGCTCATCGGGACTACCCTACAATGAGCAGTTCTTC.

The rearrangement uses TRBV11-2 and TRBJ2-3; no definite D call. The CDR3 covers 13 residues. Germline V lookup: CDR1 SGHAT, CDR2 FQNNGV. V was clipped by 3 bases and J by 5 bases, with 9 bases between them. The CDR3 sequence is CASSFSPGDTQYF. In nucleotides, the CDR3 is TGTGCCAGCAGCTTTTCCCCGGGAGATACGCAGTATTTT.

This CDR3 reads CASSLLDADFLDTQYF. The DNA for the CDR3 is TGCGCCAGCAGCTTGTTGGACGCCGATTTTCTAGATACGCAGTATTTT. J is TRBJ2-3 and V is TRBV5-1, with no clear D. The germline V gene encodes CDR1 SGHRS and CDR2 YFSETQ. Deletions cut 1 base from V and 5 bases from J, with 17 bases between. CDR3 size: 16 residues.

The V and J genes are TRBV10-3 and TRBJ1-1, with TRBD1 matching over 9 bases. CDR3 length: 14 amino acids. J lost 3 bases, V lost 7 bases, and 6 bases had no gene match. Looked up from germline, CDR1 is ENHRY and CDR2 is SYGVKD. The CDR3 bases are TGTGCCATCAACGCGGACAGGGGCGACACTGAAGCTTTCTTT. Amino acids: CAINADRGDTEAFF.

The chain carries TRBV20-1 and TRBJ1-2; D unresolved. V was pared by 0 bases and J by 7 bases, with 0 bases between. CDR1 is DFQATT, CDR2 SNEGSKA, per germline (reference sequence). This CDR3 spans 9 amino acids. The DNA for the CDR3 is TGCAGTGCTAGAGATGGCTACACCTTC. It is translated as CSARDGYTF.

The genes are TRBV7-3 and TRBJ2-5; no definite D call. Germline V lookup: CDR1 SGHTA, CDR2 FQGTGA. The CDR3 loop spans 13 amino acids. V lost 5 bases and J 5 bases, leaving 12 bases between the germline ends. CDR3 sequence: CASSPTVGETQYF. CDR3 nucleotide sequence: TGTGCCAGCAGCCCTACAGTTGGGGAGACCCAGTACTTC.

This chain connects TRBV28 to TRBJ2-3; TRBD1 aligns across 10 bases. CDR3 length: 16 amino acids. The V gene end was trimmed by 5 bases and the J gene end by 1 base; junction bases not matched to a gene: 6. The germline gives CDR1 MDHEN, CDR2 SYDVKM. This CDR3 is CASSPLDRGRTDTQYF. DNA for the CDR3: TGTGCCAGCAGTCCCCTAGACAGGGGGCGCACAGATACGCAGTATTTT.

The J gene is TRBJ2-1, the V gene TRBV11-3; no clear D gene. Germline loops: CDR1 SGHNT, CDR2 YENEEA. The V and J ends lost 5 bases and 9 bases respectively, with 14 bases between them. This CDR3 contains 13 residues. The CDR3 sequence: CASSPDMVGEQFF. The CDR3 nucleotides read TGTGCCAGCAGCCCTGATATGGTGGGTGAGCAGTTCTTC.

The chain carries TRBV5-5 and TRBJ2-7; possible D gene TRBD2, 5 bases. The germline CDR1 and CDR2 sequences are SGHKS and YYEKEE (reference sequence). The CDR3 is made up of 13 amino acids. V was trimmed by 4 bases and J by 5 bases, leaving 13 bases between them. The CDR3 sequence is CASSRGPLDEQYF. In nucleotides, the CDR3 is TGTGCCAGCAGCCGAGGGCCACTGGACGAGCAGTACTTC.

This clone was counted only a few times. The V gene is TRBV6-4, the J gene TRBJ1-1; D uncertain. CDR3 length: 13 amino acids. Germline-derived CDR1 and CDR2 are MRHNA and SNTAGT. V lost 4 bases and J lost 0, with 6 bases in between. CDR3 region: CASSVGLNTEAFF. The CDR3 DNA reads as TGTGCCAGCAGTGTCGGGTTGAACACTGAAGCTTTCTTT.

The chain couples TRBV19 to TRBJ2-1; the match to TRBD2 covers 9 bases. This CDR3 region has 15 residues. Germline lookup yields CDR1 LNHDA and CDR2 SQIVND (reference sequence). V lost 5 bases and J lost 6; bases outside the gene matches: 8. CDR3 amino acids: CASSLERGVLNEQFF. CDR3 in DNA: TGTGCCAGTAGTCTGGAGCGGGGGGTCCTCAATGAGCAGTTCTTC.

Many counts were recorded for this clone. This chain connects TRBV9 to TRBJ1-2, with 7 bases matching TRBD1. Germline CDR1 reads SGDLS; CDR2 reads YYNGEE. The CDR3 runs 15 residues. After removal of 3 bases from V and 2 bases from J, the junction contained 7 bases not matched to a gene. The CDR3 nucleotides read TGTGCCAGCAGCGGCCTTACAGGGGCGAACTATGGCTACACCTTC. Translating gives CASSGLTGANYGYTF.

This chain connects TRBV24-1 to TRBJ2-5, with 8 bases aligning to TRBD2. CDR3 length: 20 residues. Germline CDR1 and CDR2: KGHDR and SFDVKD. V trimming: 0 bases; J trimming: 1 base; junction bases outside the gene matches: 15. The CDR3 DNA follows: TGTGCCACCAGTGATTTGCACACCGGGCCCTCGACTAGCGCCCAAGAGACCCAGTACTTC. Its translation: CATSDLHTGPSTSAQETQYF.

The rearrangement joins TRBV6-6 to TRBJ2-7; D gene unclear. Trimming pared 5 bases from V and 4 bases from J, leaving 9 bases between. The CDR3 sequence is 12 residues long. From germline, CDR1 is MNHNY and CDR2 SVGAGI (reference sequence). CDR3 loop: CASSPIAYEQYF. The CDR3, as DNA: TGTGCCAGCAGTCCGATTGCGTACGAGCAGTACTTC.

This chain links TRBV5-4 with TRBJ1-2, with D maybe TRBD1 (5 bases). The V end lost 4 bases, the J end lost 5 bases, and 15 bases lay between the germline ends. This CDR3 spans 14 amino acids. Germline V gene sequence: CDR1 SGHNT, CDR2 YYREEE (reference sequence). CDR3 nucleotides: TGTGCCAGCAGCAGCCCCCAGGGAACGTATGGCTACACCTTC. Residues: CASSSPQGTYGYTF.

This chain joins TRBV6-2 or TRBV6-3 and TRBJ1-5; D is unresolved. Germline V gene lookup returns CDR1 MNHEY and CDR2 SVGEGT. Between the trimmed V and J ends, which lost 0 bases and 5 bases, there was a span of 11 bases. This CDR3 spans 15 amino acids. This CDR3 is CASSYSLLIHQPQHF. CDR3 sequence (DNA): TGTGCCAGCAGTTACTCTCTATTGATCCATCAGCCCCAGCATTTT.

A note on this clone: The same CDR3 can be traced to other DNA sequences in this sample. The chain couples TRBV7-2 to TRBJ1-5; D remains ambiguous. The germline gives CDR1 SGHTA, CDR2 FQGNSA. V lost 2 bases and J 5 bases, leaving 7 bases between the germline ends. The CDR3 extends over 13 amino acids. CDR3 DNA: TGTGCCAGCAGCTTACGTGGAGATCAGCCCCAGCATTTT. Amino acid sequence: CASSLRGDQPQHF.